This TCR beta chain comes out of a study of blood T cell repertoires in COVID-19. Across the study: Spain, Italy and the United States supplied samples that represented acute and convalescent COVID-19.

Donors were grouped by their self-reported clinical history. The V gene's germline CDR1 is SQVTM and CDR2 ANQGSEA. V lost 0 bases and J lost 6; bases outside the gene matches: 14. The CDR3 is 18 amino acids. Sequencing was performed with immunoSEQ multiplex PCR; in TCRdb, only in-frame clones are kept and a portion is missing. The sample gives under 400,000 clones, approximately 91% of which show up once; just over 1% is in the top ten. Sequencing input: PBMCs or T cells enriched from blood (not recorded which). The chain links TRBV29-1 to TRBJ1-6, with 7 positions matching TRBD1. The clonotype originates from a woman under 40 who had been exposed to COVID-19. DNA for the CDR3: TGCAGCGTTGAAGAGACCCGACAGGGATTCTCTGTTAATTCACCCCTCCACTTT. It yields the protein CSVEETRQGFSVNSPLHF.